The 19 T cell receptor beta chains presented below share a single source sample, sequenced in a study of OX40 agonist ivuxolimab in advanced cancers. Libraries came from the immunoSEQ multiplex PCR assay. Imported from immuneACCESS, the table was reduced by TCRdb to in-frame sequences with V and J called. These copies leave out some clones; in studies compared against another copy, an unresolved V gene accounts for under half, and the cause of the remainder is not known. For this sample the table gives roughly 56,000 clones, of which roughly 82% were detected only once. Over 2% of the sample goes to the ten largest clones. This material consisted of CD4+ or CD8+ T cells sorted from blood, taken in a trial of the OX40 agonist ivuxolimab. Receptors were obtained from an adult with an advanced solid tumor such as melanoma, head and neck, liver or kidney cancer.

In this sample, this clone turned up once. The V call is TRBV18, the J call TRBJ2-3; 12 bases map to TRBD2. V was pared by 6 bases and J by 0 bases, with 16 bases of the junction left unmatched. Germline CDR1 is KGHSH and CDR2 is LQKENI. The CDR3 is made up of 20 amino acids. CDR3 coding DNA: TGTGCCAGCTCCGGTACTCGACTAGCGGGGGTTCTCTTTAGCACAGATACGCAGTATTTT. This codes for CASSGTRLAGVLFSTDTQYF.

The genes are TRBV7-2 and TRBJ2-2; D not resolved. V shed 2 bases and J shed 1 base, with 5 bases lying between them. CDR3 length equals 14 residues. Germline assignment: CDR1 SGHTA and CDR2 FQGNSA. CDR3 bases: TGTGCCAGCAGCTTAAGGGTGAACACCGGGGAGCTGTTTTTT. It translates to CASSLRVNTGELFF.

CDR3 residues: CASSEAGVGEGIQYF. The CDR3 nucleotides are TGTGCCAGCAGTGAAGCGGGGGTTGGGGAAGGCATTCAGTACTTC. The V gene is TRBV2, the J gene TRBJ2-4; D is possibly TRBD1 or TRBD2 (5 bases each). V was trimmed by 0 bases and J by 9 bases, leaving 15 bases between them. Germline CDR1 reads SNHLY; CDR2 reads FYNNEI. The CDR3 extends over 15 amino acids.

This rearrangement joins TRBV5-1 to TRBJ1-2; D not certain. The V end was cut by 0 bases, the J end by 7 bases, with 10 bases between. The germline CDR1 and CDR2 sequences are SGHRS and YFSETQ. CDR3 size: 13 residues. DNA for the CDR3: TGCGCCAGCAGCTTGGCCACGGCGTCTGGCTACACCTTC. Its translation: CASSLATASGYTF.

This clone has a handful of counts. The V and J genes are TRBV15 and TRBJ1-3; no definite D call. Per germline, CDR1 LNHNV and CDR2 YYDKDF (reference sequence). The germline V and J ends were trimmed by 6 bases and 2 bases, with 14 bases remaining between them. The CDR3 runs 15 residues. CDR3 loop: CATSSVGITGNTIYF. Written as DNA, the CDR3 is TGTGCCACCAGTAGCGTCGGGATCACTGGAAACACCATATATTTT.

V is TRBV2 and J is TRBJ2-2; a possible D gene is TRBD2 (5 bases). V was pared by 6 bases and J by 3 bases, with 8 bases between. This CDR3 is 13 amino acids long. CDR1 and CDR2 from the germline V gene are SNHLY and FYNNEI. The CDR3 sequence: CASRQEDTGELFF. For the CDR3, the DNA is TGTGCCAGCAGGCAGGAGGACACCGGGGAGCTGTTTTTT.

This chain joins TRBV27 and TRBJ1-2, with 8 bases that match TRBD1. Germline-derived CDR1 and CDR2 are MNHEY and SMNVEV (reference sequence). V lost 4 bases and J lost 8; bases outside the gene matches: 12. The CDR3 is 15 residues long. CDR3 DNA: TGTGCCAGCAGTTCTGCCAGGACAGGGCTGGCAGGCTACACCTTC. This gives the protein CASSSARTGLAGYTF.

CDR3 protein: CASSGSASYSGNTIYF. In nucleotides, the CDR3 is TGTGCCAGCAGCGGAAGCGCGTCTTACTCTGGAAACACCATATATTTT. V usage is TRBV7-3 and J usage is TRBJ1-3, with unresolved D. Germline-derived CDR1 and CDR2 are SGHTA and FQGTGA. This CDR3 has 16 amino acids. Deletions cut 5 bases from V and 0 bases from J, with 14 bases between.

This chain links TRBV11-2 with TRBJ1-1; 7 bases are shared with TRBD1. CDR3 size: 15 residues. Germline values: CDR1 SGHAT, CDR2 FQNNGV. V lost 2 bases to trimming and J lost 10 bases; unmatched junction nucleotides: 13. This CDR3 is CASSLFGITGVAAFF. In DNA, the CDR3 is TGTGCCAGCAGCTTATTTGGGATCACAGGGGTGGCAGCTTTCTTT.

This sequence joins TRBV18 and TRBJ2-7, with D perhaps being TRBD1 or TRBD2 (6 bases each). Germline V gene sequence: CDR1 KGHSH, CDR2 LQKENI. The CDR3 spans 14 residues. The ends were cut back, 2 bases at V and 5 bases at J, with 13 bases in the middle. Written as DNA, the CDR3 is TGTGCCAGCTCACCAGATTACGGGGGCGACGAGCAGTACTTC. It specifies CASSPDYGGDEQYF.

This rearrangement joins TRBV10-1 to TRBJ2-1; D gene ambiguous. From germline, CDR1 is WNHNN and CDR2 SYGVQD (reference sequence). V shed 3 bases and J shed 0 bases, with 18 bases lying between them. The CDR3 loop spans 18 amino acids. The CDR3 is CASSDLERLESSYNEQFF. In nucleotides, the CDR3 is TGCGCCAGCAGTGACCTGGAACGGCTGGAGAGCTCCTACAATGAGCAGTTCTTC.

V and J are TRBV6-8 and TRBJ1-1; 8 bases fit TRBD1. V lost 2 bases to trimming and J lost 1 base; unmatched junction nucleotides: 3. In germline, CDR1 is MNHGY, CDR2 SAAAGT. The CDR3 has 15 amino acids. The CDR3: CASSYPGQGNTEAFF. CDR3 coding DNA: TGTGCCAGCAGTTACCCCGGACAGGGGAACACTGAAGCTTTCTTT.

CDR3 amino acids: CASSTPNQPQHF. CDR3 bases: TGTGCCAGCAGTACACCTAATCAGCCCCAGCATTTT. The chain links TRBV6-5 to TRBJ1-5; D is ambiguous. CDR3 length equals 12 residues. The V end was cut by 5 bases, the J end by 4 bases, with 6 bases between. Per the germline V gene, CDR1 is MNHEY and CDR2 is SVGAGI.

The V gene is TRBV30, the J gene TRBJ2-2; D could derive from TRBD1 or TRBD2 (6 bases each). The germline V and J ends were trimmed by 0 bases and 6 bases, with 8 bases remaining between them. The CDR3 covers 13 residues. Germline values: CDR1 GTSNPN, CDR2 SVGIG (reference sequence). The CDR3 reads CAWSVGGSGELFF. CDR3 coding DNA: TGTGCCTGGAGTGTGGGGGGCTCCGGGGAGCTGTTTTTT.

The chain combines TRBV30 with TRBJ1-4; no clear D gene. The CDR3 is 13 amino acids. CDR1 GTSNPN and CDR2 SVGIG come from the germline V gene (reference sequence). Trimming left V 7 bases short and J 6 bases short, with 15 bases between. The CDR3 reads CAYHAEGDEKLFF. CDR3 nucleotide sequence: TGTGCCTACCATGCGGAGGGCGATGAAAAACTGTTTTTT.

The chain has TRBV4-1 and TRBJ1-5; 7 nucleotides agree with TRBD1. V was clipped by 2 bases and J by 7 bases; unmatched bases: 11. The CDR3 is made up of 16 amino acids. Germline CDR1 MGHRA, CDR2 YSYEKL. The CDR3 loop reads CASSQKGGLRDQPQHF. CDR3 DNA: TGCGCCAGCAGCCAAAAAGGGGGCCTCAGGGACCAGCCCCAGCATTTT.

This chain joins TRBV6-5 and TRBJ1-2; TRBD1 might be the D (5 bases). The germline gives CDR1 MNHEY, CDR2 SVGAGI. Trimming cost V 6 bases and J 7 bases, with 18 bases left between them. The CDR3 sequence is 14 residues long. The CDR3 loop reads CASSTGGFASGYTF. CDR3 bases: TGTGCCAGCAGCACGGGGGGGTTTGCTTCTGGCTACACCTTC.

CDR3 residues: CSVEEGSLANEQFF. CDR3 bases: TGCAGCGTTGAGGAGGGGTCCCTAGCAAATGAGCAGTTCTTC. This chain uses TRBV29-1 with TRBJ2-1, with D maybe TRBD2 (6 bases). This CDR3 spans 14 amino acids. The germline V gene encodes CDR1 SQVTM and CDR2 ANQGSEA. Trimming cost V 3 bases and J 7 bases, with 16 bases left between them.

The rearrangement links TRBV6-6 to TRBJ2-7; maybe TRBD2 (7 bases). Trimming removed 4 bases at V and 5 bases at J, with 15 bases between. CDR3 length equals 14 residues. Germline V CDR1 and CDR2: MNHNY, SVGAGI (reference sequence). Written as DNA, the CDR3 is TGTGCCAGCAGTTCCCGCCGGGGGGCAGACGAGCAGTACTTC. Its translation: CASSSRRGADEQYF.